Shown below are 25 T cell receptor beta chains from a single sample sequenced in a study of cytotoxic CD8 clonotypes in ibrutinib-treated CLL. The assay was immunoSEQ multiplex PCR, and TCRdb's table has in-frame clones only and misses some. The sample includes over 200,000 clones, approximately 75% of them seen just once. The sample consisted of PBMCs, taken after 12 months of ibrutinib treatment. These receptors were collected from a human donor with chronic lymphocytic leukemia.

This clone has just a few counts. The chain employs TRBV10-3 and TRBJ2-1; D is ambiguous. The CDR3 is 12 amino acids. The ends were cut back, 6 bases at V and 9 bases at J, with 12 bases in the middle. Germline V gene data show CDR1 as ENHRY and CDR2 as SYGVKD. CDR3 coding DNA: TGTGCCATCAGCCCTCATAGTGGTGAGCAGTTCTTC. Translation gives CAISPHSGEQFF.

The table lists this clone with a few counts. The V and J genes are TRBV4-1 and TRBJ2-1, with D possibly TRBD2 on 6 matching bases. In germline, CDR1 is MGHRA, CDR2 YSYEKL. Deletions cut 0 bases from V and 9 bases from J, with 15 bases between. This CDR3 region has 15 residues. The CDR3 loop is CASSQDIRRGSEQFF. In DNA form, the CDR3 reads TGCGCCAGCAGCCAAGATATCCGACGGGGGAGTGAGCAGTTCTTC.

The chain couples TRBV2 to TRBJ2-3, with 13 nucleotides matching TRBD2. Germline V lookup: CDR1 SNHLY, CDR2 FYNNEI. V was pared by 6 bases and J by 6 bases, with 6 bases of the junction left unmatched. The CDR3 consists of 15 residues. The CDR3 protein is CASSLGLAGVDTQYF. The DNA of the CDR3 is TGTGCCAGCAGCCTTGGACTAGCGGGAGTGGATACGCAGTATTTT.

The chain couples TRBV2 to TRBJ2-5; D call uncertain. CDR1 SNHLY and CDR2 FYNNEI come from the germline V gene. The ends were cut back, 6 bases at V and 7 bases at J, with 15 bases in the middle. The CDR3 is 13 residues long. The CDR3 DNA sequence: TGTGCCAGCAGCTACGTGGAAGGCGGGACCCAGTACTTC. This encodes CASSYVEGGTQYF.

This clone came up a few times. The genes are TRBV20-1 and TRBJ1-4; no clear D. This CDR3 is 11 amino acids long. Trimming left V 1 base short and J 8 bases short, with 5 bases between. Germline values: CDR1 DFQATT, CDR2 SNEGSKA (reference sequence). CDR3 loop: CSARVLEKLFF. Written as DNA, the CDR3 is TGCAGTGCTAGAGTTTTAGAAAAACTGTTTTTT.

The rearrangement uses TRBV19 and TRBJ2-7; TRBD1 or TRBD2 may be the D gene (6 bases each). CDR3 length: 16 amino acids. The V gene lost 3 bases and the J gene lost 2 bases, with 17 bases spanning the gap. CDR1 LNHDA and CDR2 SQIVND come from the germline V gene (reference sequence). This CDR3 is CASSIPGGGGAYEQYF. Here the CDR3 DNA reads TGTGCCAGTAGTATCCCCGGAGGAGGGGGAGCCTACGAGCAGTACTTC.

Only a few counts were recorded for this clone. This chain links TRBV7-9 with TRBJ2-7; D is unclear. The V gene lost 3 bases and the J gene lost 2 bases, with 8 bases spanning the gap. Germline values: CDR1 SEHNR, CDR2 FQNEAQ (reference sequence). The CDR3 covers 13 residues. The DNA for the CDR3 is TGTGCCAGCAGCTTGCCCTCAGCCTACGAGCAGTACTTC. Translation: CASSLPSAYEQYF.

This chain joins TRBV10-2 and TRBJ1-5; D is undetermined. The CDR3 consists of 16 residues. CDR1 and CDR2 (germline): WSHSY, SAAADI. Trimming removed 1 base from V and 4 bases from J, with 14 bases in between. The CDR3 spells CASSEFGKGFNQPQHF. CDR3 coding DNA: TGCGCCAGCAGTGAGTTTGGGAAGGGTTTTAATCAGCCCCAGCATTTT.

This chain links TRBV6-1 with TRBJ2-7, with D uncertain. CDR1 is MNHNS and CDR2 is SASEGT in the germline V gene. CDR3 length: 13 residues. Trimming pared 3 bases from V and 6 bases from J, leaving 12 bases between. Here the CDR3 reads CASSEVFSGEQYF. CDR3 DNA: TGTGCCAGCAGTGAGGTTTTTTCGGGCGAGCAGTACTTC.

Many counts were recorded for this clone. The chain uses TRBV7-9 and TRBJ2-5, with D perhaps matching TRBD1 (6 bases). The germline V gene has CDR1 SEHNR and CDR2 FQNEAQ (reference sequence). The CDR3 is 16 residues long. Trimming pared 7 bases from V and 1 base from J, leaving 19 bases between. The CDR3 nucleotides read TGTGCCAGCACTCGGTGGGGGCTAGGCCTCCAAGAGACCCAGTACTTC. As protein: CASTRWGLGLQETQYF.

The genes are TRBV7-9 and TRBJ1-3; D uncertain. This CDR3 has 16 residues. The V gene lost 1 base and the J gene lost 0 bases, with 10 bases spanning the gap. Germline V gene data show CDR1 as SEHNR and CDR2 as FQNEAQ (reference sequence). The CDR3 DNA reads TGTGCCAGCAGCTTAGGCGGGCAGAACTCTGGAAACACCATATATTTT. Translating it yields CASSLGGQNSGNTIYF.

This clone was recorded a few times. This sequence joins TRBV5-8 and TRBJ2-5; no clear D. CDR3 length equals 13 residues. Germline CDR1 reads SGHTS; CDR2 reads YDEGEE. Between the trimmed V and J ends, which lost 4 bases and 5 bases, there was a span of 12 bases. DNA for the CDR3: TGTGCCAGCAGCCCGGAGTGGTTGGAGACCCAGTACTTC. Its protein is CASSPEWLETQYF.

In regard to this clone: Other nucleotide sequences in the sample specify the same CDR3. The chain carries TRBV18 and TRBJ1-5; D unclear. The CDR3 consists of 12 residues. V gave up 3 bases and J gave up 6 bases, with 6 bases separating them. Germline V gives CDR1 KGHSH, CDR2 LQKENI. The CDR3 region is CASSPGGQPQHF. CDR3 DNA: TGTGCCAGCTCACCGGGTGGTCAGCCCCAGCATTTT.

The chain joins TRBV25-1 to TRBJ2-7; 11 bases map to TRBD2. V dropped 6 bases and J dropped 4; count of bases not matched to a gene: 2. This CDR3 is 13 amino acids long. Germline V CDR1 and CDR2: MGHDK, SYGVNS. The CDR3 protein is CASSLAGGYEQYF. For the CDR3, the DNA is TGTGCCAGCAGCCTAGCGGGAGGATACGAGCAGTACTTC.

Many counts were recorded for this clone. The chain recombines TRBV30 with TRBJ2-2; perhaps TRBD1 as D (7 bases). CDR1 and CDR2 (germline): GTSNPN, SVGIG (reference sequence). V was shortened by 5 bases and J by 1 base, with 14 bases between the two germline ends. This CDR3 region has 15 residues. This chain's CDR3 is CAWDRGTVNTGELFF. CDR3 bases: TGTGCCTGGGACCGGGGGACAGTGAACACCGGGGAGCTGTTTTTT. Complete variable domain (other parts from reference TRBV30 and TRBJ2-2): SQTIHQWPATLVQPVGSPLSLECTVEGTSNPNLYWYRQAAGRGLQLLFYSVGIGQISSEVPQNLSASRPQDRQFILSSKKLLLSDSGFYLCAWDRGTVNTGELFFGEGSRLTVL.

V usage is TRBV28 and J usage is TRBJ1-1; weak D call: TRBD1 (6 bases). V was pared by 3 bases and J by 1 base, with 6 bases between. This CDR3 is built from 13 residues. CDR1 and CDR2 (germline): MDHEN, SYDVKM. The chain's CDR3 is CASSFRGNTEAFF. CDR3 nucleotides: TGTGCCAGCAGTTTCAGGGGGAACACTGAAGCTTTCTTT. Looking up the rest from reference TRBV28 and TRBJ1-1 gives the full variable domain: DVKVTQSSRYLVKRTGEKVFLECVQDMDHENMFWYRQDPGLGLRLIYFSYDVKMKEKGDIPEGYSVSREKKERFSLILESASTNQTSMYLCASSFRGNTEAFFGQGTRLTVV.

This clone occurred once. As DNA, the CDR3 is TGCGCCAGCAGTCCCGGTTCGAATAATTCACCCCTCCACTTT. Residues: CASSPGSNNSPLHF. The rearrangement links TRBV10-1 to TRBJ1-6; no clear D gene. The CDR3 is 14 residues long. V lost 5 bases and J lost 5, with 10 bases in between. Germline loops: CDR1 WNHNN, CDR2 SYGVQD (reference sequence).

The V and J genes are TRBV25-1 and TRBJ2-5, with TRBD1 identical over 7 bases. This CDR3 is 13 amino acids long. The V gene end was trimmed by 10 bases and the J gene end by 0 bases; junction bases not matched to a gene: 5. CDR1 is MGHDK, CDR2 SYGVNS, per germline. CDR3 sequence (DNA): TGTGCCATTAGGGGACAGAACCAAGAGACCCAGTACTTC. It translates to CAIRGQNQETQYF.

The V call is TRBV4-2, the J call TRBJ2-1, with D perhaps TRBD2 (6 bases). Germline V CDR1 and CDR2: LGHNA, YNFKEQ. CDR3 length: 18 amino acids. Trimming cost V 4 bases and J 0 bases, with 19 bases left between them. CDR3 amino acids: CASSPHSTGDFSYNEQFF. CDR3 DNA sequence: TGTGCCAGCAGCCCCCACTCCACGGGGGACTTCTCCTACAATGAGCAGTTCTTC.

The chain uses TRBV15 and TRBJ2-7; D might be TRBD2 (6 bases). Germline-derived CDR1 and CDR2 are LNHNV and YYDKDF (reference sequence). This CDR3 contains 15 residues. The germline V and J ends were trimmed by 3 bases and 3 bases, with 15 bases remaining between them. The CDR3 DNA reads as TGTGCCACCAGCAGCAGATTAGGCGGGATCTACGAGCAGTACTTC. Its translation is CATSSRLGGIYEQYF.

The chain couples TRBV28 to TRBJ1-2; D gene uncertain. Between the trimmed V and J ends, which lost 0 bases and 1 base, there was a span of 6 bases. There are 14 residues in the CDR3. Germline CDR1 MDHEN, CDR2 SYDVKM. In DNA, the CDR3 is TGTGCCAGCAGTTTATGGCAGTATAACTATGGCTACACCTTC. Its protein product is CASSLWQYNYGYTF.

The rearrangement links TRBV7-9 to TRBJ2-5; 9 bases are shared with TRBD1. V lost 6 bases and J lost 5; bases outside the gene matches: 10. The CDR3 is 15 residues long. Germline V gene lookup returns CDR1 SEHNR and CDR2 FQNEAQ (reference sequence). CDR3 DNA: TGTGCCAGCAGTCGGACCAGGGGGACAGGGGAGACCCAGTACTTC. Amino acids: CASSRTRGTGETQYF. Based on the CDR3 plus reference TRBV7-9 and TRBJ2-5, the full variable domain is DTGVSQNPRHKITKRGQNVTFRCDPISEHNRLYWYRQTLGQGPEFLTYFQNEAQLEKSRLLSDRFSAERPKGSFSTLEIQRTEQGDSAMYLCASSRTRGTGETQYFGPGTRLLVL.

The rearrangement joins TRBV5-4 to TRBJ2-3, with a possible D match to TRBD2 (7 bases). The CDR3 consists of 14 residues. V lost 1 base and J lost 6, with 12 bases in between. CDR1 is SGHNT, CDR2 YYREEE, per germline (reference sequence). The chain's CDR3 is CASSLRGAGDTQYF. For the CDR3, the DNA is TGTGCCAGCAGCTTGCGGGGGGCGGGGGATACGCAGTATTTT.

Comments on this clone: Other DNA sequences in this specimen translate into the identical CDR3. The chain employs TRBV11-2 and TRBJ2-7; D is undetermined. V lost 3 bases and J 0 bases, leaving 0 bases between the germline ends. The CDR3 is 11 residues long. Germline values: CDR1 SGHAT, CDR2 FQNNGV. For the CDR3, the DNA is TGTGCCAGCAGCTTCTCCTACGAGCAGTACTTC. Its protein product is CASSFSYEQYF.

The gene calls are TRBV5-1 and TRBJ2-2, with a tentative D call TRBD1 (8 bases). This CDR3 spans 16 amino acids. Germline lookup yields CDR1 SGHRS and CDR2 YFSETQ. Trimming took off 4 bases at V and 3 bases at J, with 16 bases between the two ends. This chain's CDR3 is CASSGKAGQDTGELFF. CDR3 nucleotide sequence: TGCGCCAGCAGCGGAAAAGCGGGACAGGACACCGGGGAGCTGTTTTTT.